The present entry profiles one T cell receptor beta chain with its context. Antigen: not known. V was shortened by 3 bases and J by 2 bases, with 8 bases between the two germline ends. The CDR3 is 13 amino acids. Looked up from germline, CDR1 is MNHEY and CDR2 is SMNVEV (reference sequence). Time point specified: week 5, during vaccination. With topical imiquimod, each dose of the vaccine consisted of 300 ug of mutant IDH1 20-mer peptide. The data were produced by immunoSEQ multiplex PCR, yet TCRdb's version contains in-frame clones alone and is incomplete. The sample consists of about 54,000 clones, approximately 82% of them appearing once. These data are taken from a study of a mutant IDH1 vaccine in newly diagnosed glioma. On the study more broadly: Mean patient age was roughly 43 years; approximately 60% were male and about 40% female. Earlier care involved radiotherapy, temozolomide, or both, and the majority received both. Study-level findings and limits: Of the patients, 85% to 95% had vaccine-induced immune responses.

The V gene is TRBV27, the J gene TRBJ2-7; D unresolved. Specimen: PBMCs, collected from a glioma patient whose treatment included an IDH1 peptide vaccine. The TCR originated in a man younger than 40 with glioma. CDR3 residues: CASSFGSTYEQYF. The CDR3 DNA follows: TGTGCCAGCAGTTTCGGATCAACCTACGAGCAGTACTTC.